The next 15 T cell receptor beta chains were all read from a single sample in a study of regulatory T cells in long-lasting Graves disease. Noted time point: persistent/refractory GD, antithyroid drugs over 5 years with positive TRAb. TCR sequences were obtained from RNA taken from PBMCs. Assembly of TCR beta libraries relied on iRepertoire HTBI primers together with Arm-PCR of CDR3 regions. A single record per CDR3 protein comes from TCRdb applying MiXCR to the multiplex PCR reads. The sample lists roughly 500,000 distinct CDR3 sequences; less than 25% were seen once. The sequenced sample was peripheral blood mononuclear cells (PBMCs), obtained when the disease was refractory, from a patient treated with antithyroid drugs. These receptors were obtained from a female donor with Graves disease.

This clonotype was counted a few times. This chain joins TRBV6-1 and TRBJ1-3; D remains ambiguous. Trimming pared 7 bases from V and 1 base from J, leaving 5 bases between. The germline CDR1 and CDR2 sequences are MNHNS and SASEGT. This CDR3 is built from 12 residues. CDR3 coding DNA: TGTGCCAGCACGGGGTCTGGAAACACCATATATTTT. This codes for CASTGSGNTIYF.

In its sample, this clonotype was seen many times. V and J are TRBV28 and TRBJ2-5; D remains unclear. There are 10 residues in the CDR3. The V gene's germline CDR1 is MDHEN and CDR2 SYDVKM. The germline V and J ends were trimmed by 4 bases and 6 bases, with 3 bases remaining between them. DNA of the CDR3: TGTGCCAGCAGTTCACAGACCCAGTACTTC. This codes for CASSSQTQYF.

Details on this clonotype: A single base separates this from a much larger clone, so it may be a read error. CDR3 in amino acids: CASSHQLDLSISYGQYF. CDR3 nucleotides: TGTGCCAGCAGCCACCAATTGGACTTATCCATCTCCTACGGGCAGTACTTC. The V gene is TRBV3-1, the J gene TRBJ2-7, with a weak D call TRBD2 (5 bases). The CDR3 totals 17 residues. CDR1 is LGHDT, CDR2 YNNKEL, per germline (reference sequence).

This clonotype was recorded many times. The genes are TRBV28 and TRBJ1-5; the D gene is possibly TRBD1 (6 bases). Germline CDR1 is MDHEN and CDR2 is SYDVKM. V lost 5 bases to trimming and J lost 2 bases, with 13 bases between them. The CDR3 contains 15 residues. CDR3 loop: CASSRTGSGNQPQHF. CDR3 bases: TGTGCCAGCAGTCGAACAGGGAGTGGCAATCAGCCCCAGCATTTT.

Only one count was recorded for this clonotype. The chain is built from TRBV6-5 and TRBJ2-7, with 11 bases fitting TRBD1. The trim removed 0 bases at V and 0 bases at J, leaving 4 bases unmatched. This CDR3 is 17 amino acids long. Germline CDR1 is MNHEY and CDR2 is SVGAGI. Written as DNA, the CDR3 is TGTGCCAGCAGTTACTCGTTTGGGACAGGGGGCTCCTACGAGCAGTACTTC. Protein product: CASSYSFGTGGSYEQYF.

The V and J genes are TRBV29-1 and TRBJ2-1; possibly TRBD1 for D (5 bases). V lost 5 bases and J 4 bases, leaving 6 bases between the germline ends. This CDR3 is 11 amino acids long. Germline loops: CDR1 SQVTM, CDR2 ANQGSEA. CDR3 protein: CSVRQYNEQFF. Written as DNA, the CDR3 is TGCAGCGTTCGACAGTACAATGAGCAGTTCTTC.

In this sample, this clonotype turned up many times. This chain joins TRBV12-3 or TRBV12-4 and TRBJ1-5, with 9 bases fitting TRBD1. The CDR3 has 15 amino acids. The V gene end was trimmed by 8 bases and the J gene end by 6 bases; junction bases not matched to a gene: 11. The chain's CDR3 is CASGGRDRAGQPQHF. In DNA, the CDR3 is TGTGCCAGCGGGGGCCGGGACAGGGCGGGTCAGCCCCAGCATTTT.

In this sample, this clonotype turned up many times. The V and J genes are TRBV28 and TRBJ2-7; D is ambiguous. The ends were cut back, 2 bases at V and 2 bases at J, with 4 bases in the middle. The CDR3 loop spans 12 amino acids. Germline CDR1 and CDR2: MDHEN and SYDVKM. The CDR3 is CASSLKAYEQYF. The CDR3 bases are TGTGCCAGCAGTTTAAAGGCCTACGAGCAGTACTTC.

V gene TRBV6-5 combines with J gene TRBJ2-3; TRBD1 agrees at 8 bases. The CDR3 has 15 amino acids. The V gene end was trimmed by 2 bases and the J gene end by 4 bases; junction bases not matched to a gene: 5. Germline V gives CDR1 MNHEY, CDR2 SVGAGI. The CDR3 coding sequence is TGTGCCAGCAGTTACCCGGGACAGGTTCCAGATACGCAGTATTTT. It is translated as CASSYPGQVPDTQYF.

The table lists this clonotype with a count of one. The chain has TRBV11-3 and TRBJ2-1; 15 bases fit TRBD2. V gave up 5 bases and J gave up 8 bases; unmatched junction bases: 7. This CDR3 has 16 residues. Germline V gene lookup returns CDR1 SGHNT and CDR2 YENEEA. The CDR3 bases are TGTGCCAGCAGCAAAGGGACTAGCGGGGGGAACGATGAGCAGTTCTTC. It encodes CASSKGTSGGNDEQFF.

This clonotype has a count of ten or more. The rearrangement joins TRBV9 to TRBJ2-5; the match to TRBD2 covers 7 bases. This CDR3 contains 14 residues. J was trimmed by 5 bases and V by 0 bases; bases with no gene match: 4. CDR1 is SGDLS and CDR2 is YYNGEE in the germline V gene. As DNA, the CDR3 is TGTGCCAGCAGCGTAGGCGGGGAGGGGGAGACCCAGTACTTC. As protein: CASSVGGEGETQYF.

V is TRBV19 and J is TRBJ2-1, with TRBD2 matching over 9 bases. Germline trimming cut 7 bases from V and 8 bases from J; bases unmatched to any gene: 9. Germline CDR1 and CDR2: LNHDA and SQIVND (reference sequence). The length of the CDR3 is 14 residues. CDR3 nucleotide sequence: TGTGCCAGTACCACCGGGACTAGCTTACATGAGCAGTTCTTC. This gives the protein CASTTGTSLHEQFF.

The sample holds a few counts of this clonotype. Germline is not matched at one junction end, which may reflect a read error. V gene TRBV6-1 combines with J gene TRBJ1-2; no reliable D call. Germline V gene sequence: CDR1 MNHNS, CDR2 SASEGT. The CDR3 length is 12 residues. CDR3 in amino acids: CASSEVDYDYTF. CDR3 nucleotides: TGTGCCAGCAGTGAGGTTGACTATGACTACACCTTC.

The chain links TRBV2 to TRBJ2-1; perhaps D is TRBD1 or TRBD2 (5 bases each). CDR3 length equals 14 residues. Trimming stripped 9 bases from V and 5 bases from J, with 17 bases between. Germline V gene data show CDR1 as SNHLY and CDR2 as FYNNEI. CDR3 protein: CASKPGPRNNEQFF. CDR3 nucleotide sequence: TGTGCCAGTAAACCGGGACCAAGGAACAATGAGCAGTTCTTC.

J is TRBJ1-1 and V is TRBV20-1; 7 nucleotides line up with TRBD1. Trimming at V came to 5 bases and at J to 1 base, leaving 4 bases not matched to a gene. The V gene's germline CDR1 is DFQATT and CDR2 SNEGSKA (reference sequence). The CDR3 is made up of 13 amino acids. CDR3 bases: TGCAGTGCTCAGAGGGACAGGAACACTGAAGCTTTCTTT. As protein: CSAQRDRNTEAFF.